The 20 T cell receptor beta chains below all came from one sample that was sequenced in a study of immune evolution from preneoplasia to lung adenocarcinoma. The protocol was immunoSEQ multiplex PCR, while the TCRdb copy is restricted to in-frame clones and leaves out a portion. The profile shows around 41,000 clones, 70% to 80% of them singletons. The sequenced sample consisted of FFPE invasive lung adenocarcinoma tissue. The receptors were gathered from a person in their sixties with lung adenocarcinoma.

The chain is built from TRBV10-1 and TRBJ2-1; D is unresolved. This CDR3 contains 19 residues. Trimming pared 6 bases from V and 0 bases from J, leaving 24 bases between. Germline values: CDR1 WNHNN, CDR2 SYGVQD (reference sequence). The CDR3 loop reads CASSPIRSPAGVSYNEQFF. CDR3 nucleotides: TGCGCCAGCAGCCCCATCCGATCCCCGGCTGGTGTCTCCTACAATGAGCAGTTCTTC.

The rearrangement links TRBV7-6 to TRBJ2-3; TRBD1 or TRBD2 may be the D gene (5 bases each). This CDR3 is 12 amino acids long. Trimming removed 6 bases at V and 11 bases at J, with 15 bases between. Germline V gives CDR1 SGHVS, CDR2 FNYEAQ. Here the CDR3 reads CASSVGDAGQYF. Written as DNA, the CDR3 is TGTGCCAGCAGTGTTGGGGACGCTGGGCAGTATTTT.

The rearrangement joins TRBV18 to TRBJ2-7; D is unclear. Germline values: CDR1 KGHSH, CDR2 LQKENI. The CDR3 is 15 residues long. Trimming removed 4 bases from V and 3 bases from J, with 16 bases in between. This chain's CDR3 is CASSLKGPGNYEQYF. Here the CDR3 DNA reads TGTGCCAGCTCACTAAAAGGCCCTGGAAACTACGAGCAGTACTTC.

The gene calls are TRBV5-1 and TRBJ2-2; D ambiguous. The V gene's germline CDR1 is SGHRS and CDR2 YFSETQ. The CDR3 totals 13 residues. The V end was cut by 7 bases, the J end by 5 bases, with 12 bases between. The chain's CDR3 is CASSVLETGELFF. CDR3 nucleotides: TGCGCCAGCTCTGTTCTGGAGACCGGGGAGCTGTTTTTT. The full variable domain, rest sourced from reference TRBV5-1 and TRBJ2-2, is KAGVTQTPRYLIKTRGQQVTLSCSPISGHRSVSWYQQTPGQGLQFLFEYFSETQRNKGNFPGRFSGRQFSNSRSEMNVSTLELGDSALYLCASSVLETGELFFGEGSRLTVL.

This clone was found a few times. V is TRBV15 and J is TRBJ2-1; 8 positions match TRBD2. Germline loops: CDR1 LNHNV, CDR2 YYDKDF (reference sequence). V shed 3 bases, J shed 2 bases, and the junction held 6 bases outside the gene matches. The CDR3 totals 16 residues. The CDR3 sequence is CATSRTGGRPYNEQFF. The CDR3 nucleotides are TGTGCCACCAGCAGGACGGGCGGGAGGCCCTACAATGAGCAGTTCTTC.

This sequence joins TRBV6-6 and TRBJ1-4, with D possibly matching TRBD1 (6 bases). Between the trimmed V and J ends, which lost 6 bases and 0 bases, there was a span of 8 bases. Germline loops: CDR1 MNHNY, CDR2 SVGAGI (reference sequence). This CDR3 spans 14 amino acids. CDR3 amino acids: CASRQGTTNEKLFF. Here the CDR3 DNA reads TGTGCCAGCAGACAGGGTACAACTAATGAAAAACTGTTTTTT.

The chain employs TRBV18 and TRBJ2-2; D remains ambiguous. CDR3 length: 13 amino acids. Germline V gives CDR1 KGHSH, CDR2 LQKENI. The V end was cut by 3 bases, the J end by 1 base, with 3 bases between. The CDR3 loop is CASSPVNTGELFF. In DNA form, the CDR3 reads TGTGCCAGCTCACCTGTGAACACCGGGGAGCTGTTTTTT.

The chain joins TRBV19 to TRBJ1-5; D ambiguous. Germline values: CDR1 LNHDA, CDR2 SQIVND (reference sequence). CDR3 length: 12 amino acids. Trimming left V 2 bases short and J 9 bases short, with 8 bases between. The CDR3 reads CASSIWTRPQHF. CDR3 coding DNA: TGTGCCAGTAGTATATGGACCCGGCCCCAGCATTTT.

In its sample, this clone was seen a few times. Other DNA variants within this sample encode the same CDR3. The chain links TRBV9 to TRBJ1-1, with D hard to call. CDR3 length: 13 residues. Germline V gives CDR1 SGDLS, CDR2 YYNGEE. The V gene lost 1 base and the J gene lost 1 base, with 5 bases spanning the gap. CDR3 nucleotide sequence: TGTGCCAGCAGCGTAACGGAGAACACTGAAGCTTTCTTT. It is translated as CASSVTENTEAFF.

The chain couples TRBV18 to TRBJ1-1, with D unresolved. Germline CDR1 reads KGHSH; CDR2 reads LQKENI. V lost 3 bases to trimming and J lost 1 base, with 6 bases between them. The CDR3 is made up of 13 amino acids. In nucleotides, the CDR3 is TGTGCCAGCTCACCGGCAGGGAACACTGAAGCTTTCTTT. It translates to CASSPAGNTEAFF.

This chain connects TRBV7-4 to TRBJ1-4, with 8 bases that match TRBD1. V shed 4 bases, J shed 0 bases, and the junction held 7 bases outside the gene matches. Germline CDR1 and CDR2: SGHVT and SQSDAQ. The CDR3 covers 17 residues. CDR3 DNA: TGTGCCAGCAGCTCCGGACAGGGCCTTGCAACTAATGAAAAACTGTTTTTT. Protein: CASSSGQGLATNEKLFF.

V and J are TRBV30 and TRBJ2-1; TRBD2 matches at 11 bases. Germline trimming cut 1 base from V and 15 bases from J; bases unmatched to any gene: 14. Germline-derived CDR1 and CDR2 are GTSNPN and SVGIG (reference sequence). This CDR3 is 15 amino acids long. CDR3 coding DNA: TGTGCCTGGAGTGCAGCGGGGGGACTAGCGGATGTCTTGTTCTTC. It translates to CAWSAAGGLADVLFF.

The chain combines TRBV7-9 with TRBJ2-2, with 10 bases that match TRBD2. Losses at the gene ends were 4 bases for V and 2 bases for J; bases not matched to a gene: 7. Germline V gene lookup returns CDR1 SEHNR and CDR2 FQNEAQ (reference sequence). The CDR3 consists of 17 residues. The CDR3 DNA sequence: TGTGCCAGCAGCTCTAGACTAGCGGGCGCCAACACCGGGGAGCTGTTTTTT. Protein product: CASSSRLAGANTGELFF.

This chain uses TRBV28 with TRBJ2-3; 10 bases are a match to TRBD2. Per the germline V gene, CDR1 is MDHEN and CDR2 is SYDVKM. The CDR3 is made up of 17 amino acids. The V and J ends lost 10 bases and 1 base, in that order; junction bases with no gene match: 14. CDR3 nucleotides: TGTGCCACCCTAAAGCGGGAGGGCCGGATGGGCACAGATACGCAGTATTTT. This gives the protein CATLKREGRMGTDTQYF.

This clone was counted between two and nine times. The rearrangement uses TRBV28 and TRBJ1-1, with 9 bases identical to TRBD1. J lost 12 bases, V lost 6 bases, and 8 bases had no gene match. CDR1 MDHEN and CDR2 SYDVKM come from the germline V gene. This CDR3 contains 12 residues. The chain's CDR3 is CASSKDRGSSFF. In DNA form, the CDR3 reads TGTGCCAGCAGCAAGGACAGGGGATCATCTTTCTTT.

The chain recombines TRBV5-1 with TRBJ1-2; unclear D gene. The V gene lost 6 bases and the J gene lost 4 bases, with 16 bases spanning the gap. Germline V gives CDR1 SGHRS, CDR2 YFSETQ. The CDR3 covers 14 residues. DNA of the CDR3: TGCGCCAGCACCCTCGAAAGGGATCTCTATGGCTACACCTTC. Amino acid sequence: CASTLERDLYGYTF.

The V gene is TRBV7-2, the J gene TRBJ2-2, with D unresolved. Germline CDR1 SGHTA, CDR2 FQGNSA. V was cut by 3 bases and J by 2 bases, with 10 bases left in between. The CDR3 has 15 residues. The CDR3 reads CASSLNPGNTGELFF. The CDR3 bases are TGTGCCAGCAGCTTGAACCCCGGCAACACCGGGGAGCTGTTTTTT.

The chain carries TRBV18 and TRBJ2-1; TRBD1 matches 7 bases. This CDR3 spans 17 amino acids. Germline loops: CDR1 KGHSH, CDR2 LQKENI. The V segment lost 0 bases and the J segment 0 bases; nucleotides outside the gene matches: 5. The CDR3 DNA is TGTGCCAGCTCACCACCCACAGGGGCAAGCTCCTACAATGAGCAGTTCTTC. Protein sequence: CASSPPTGASSYNEQFF.

V is TRBV11-3 and J is TRBJ2-5; D unresolved. Germline V CDR1 and CDR2: SGHNT, YENEEA. Between the trimmed V and J ends, which lost 6 bases and 6 bases, there was a span of 14 bases. CDR3 length: 13 amino acids. This CDR3 is CASSYGPSKTQYF. In DNA form, the CDR3 reads TGTGCCAGCAGTTACGGCCCCTCCAAGACCCAGTACTTC. Complete variable domain (other parts from reference TRBV11-3 and TRBJ2-5): EAGVVQSPRYKIIEKKQPVAFWCNPISGHNTLYWYLQNLGQGPELLIRYENEEAVDDSQLPKDRFSAERLKGVDSTLKIQPAELGDSAVYLCASSYGPSKTQYFGPGTRLLVL.

The chain joins TRBV28 to TRBJ2-1, with 9 nucleotides matching TRBD2. CDR1 is MDHEN and CDR2 is SYDVKM in the germline V gene. V was clipped by 4 bases and J by 6 bases; unmatched bases: 19. The CDR3 extends over 19 amino acids. The CDR3 sequence is CASSSPGLAERGALNEQFF. DNA of the CDR3: TGTGCCAGCAGTTCCCCGGGACTAGCAGAGCGTGGAGCCCTCAATGAGCAGTTCTTC.